This T cell receptor (delta chain) emerged from a study of Vδ1+ human thymocytes. Extracted RNA was reverse transcribed into cDNA. Multiplex PCR used pooled V-gene forward primers and a constant-region reverse primer to amplify CDR3s. TCRdb re-identified clones in the multiplex PCR reads via CATT. The sample lists about 75,000 delta-chain clones; approximately 34% were seen once. Alphabeta T cells were depleted, then CD3+ Vdelta1+ Vdelta2- thymocytes were FACS-sorted. The CDR3 contains 20 residues. In germline, CDR1 is TSWWSYY, CDR2 QGS. V lost 4 bases to trimming and J lost 4 bases, with 31 bases between them. A few counts support this clone. Antigen unknown. Regarding the study as a whole: Thymic delta-chain repertoires held roughly 20% Vdelta2 sequences and few Vdelta3, despite high sort purity. Highly polyclonal TRG and TRD repertoires with Gaussian CDR3 length distributions appeared in thymus.

Sequencing was done on a sample of Vdelta1+ gamma-delta thymocytes from the thymus. The subset was: FACS-sorted CD3+ TCRalphabeta- TCRVdelta1+ TCRVdelta2- thymocytes. V usage is TRDV1 and J usage is TRDJ1; D is perhaps TRDD3 (7 bases). This receptor was obtained from a boy under three years old who had congenital heart surgery. CDR3 amino acids: CALGAGLWVLRGYDDDKLIF. For the CDR3, the DNA is TGTGCTCTTGGGGCCGGTCTTTGGGTCCTACGTGGATACGATGACGATAAACTCATCTTT.